This T cell receptor beta chain was sequenced for a study of CD8+ T cells in alopecia areata. At the level of the study: Graft recipients were approximately 6-10-week-old female C3H/HeJ mice, and donor skin originated from approximately 6-12-month-old C3H/HeJ mice with spontaneous alopecia. Notes on the study in general: Scalp samples also yield sequences from resident alphabeta T cells of normal skin. Scalp lesions, especially in alopecia totalis/universalis, had higher clonality than normal scalp. Possibly as an HLA-related effect, TCR sharing across patients appeared less clear than in mice.

V was clipped by 2 bases and J by 4 bases, with 5 bases between them. The CDR3 sequence is 12 residues long. CDR1 and CDR2 (germline): FNHDT, SITEND (reference sequence). Note on this clone: Its antigen is not known. Gene names are mouse gene names. Coverage ceases 4 residues before the CDR3 finishes, and the germline J gene fills in the end.

The sequencing template was cDNA reverse transcribed from extracted RNA. Data came from immunoSEQ multiplex PCR; TCRdb stores just in-frame clones and leaves some out. The record shows approximately 110,000 clones for this sample, with no singletons present. The chain couples TRBV19 to TRBJ2-3; D ambiguous. The clonotype was recovered from a C3H/HeJ mouse with alopecia areata. The MHC haplotype of the strain is H2-k. Input material: lesional skin. The CDR3 DNA, read in part, is TGTGCCAGCAGTATGACAACAGAA. This codes for CASSMTTE. The complete CDR3 protein is CASSMTTETLYF.